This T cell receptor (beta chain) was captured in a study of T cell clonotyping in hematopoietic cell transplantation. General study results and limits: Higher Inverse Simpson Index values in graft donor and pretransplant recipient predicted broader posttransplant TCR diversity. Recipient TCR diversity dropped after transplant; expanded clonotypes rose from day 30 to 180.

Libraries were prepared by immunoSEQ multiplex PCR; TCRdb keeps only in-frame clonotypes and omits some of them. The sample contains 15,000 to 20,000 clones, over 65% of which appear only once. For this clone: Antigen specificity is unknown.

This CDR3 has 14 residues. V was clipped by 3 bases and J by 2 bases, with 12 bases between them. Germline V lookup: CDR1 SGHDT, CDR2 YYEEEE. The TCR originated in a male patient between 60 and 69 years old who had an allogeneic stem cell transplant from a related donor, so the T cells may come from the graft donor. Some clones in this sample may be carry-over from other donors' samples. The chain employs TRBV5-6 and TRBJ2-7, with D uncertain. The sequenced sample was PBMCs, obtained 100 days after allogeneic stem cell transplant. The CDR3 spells CASSSDGSPYEQYF. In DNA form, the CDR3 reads TGTGCCAGCAGCTCGGACGGTTCCCCCTACGAGCAGTACTTC.